In this sample, the clone carrying this TCR beta chain turned up many times. The data were taken from a study of T cells after yellow fever vaccination. Overall study: When fractions had low cell numbers, they were prepared with SMART-Seq v4 Ultra Low Input. General study findings and limits: Detected again after the booster were most primary-vaccination clones, at 96% CD4 and approximately 85% CD8. Sorted memory subsets on day 0 showed almost all vaccine-responding clonotypes to be undetectable.

MiXCR, run by TCRdb on the 5' RACE reads, gives a single entry per CDR3 protein. This table has fewer than 20,000 distinct CDR3 sequences, just over 4% appearing once. V lost 4 bases and J lost 6, with 17 bases in between. Germline V gives CDR1 SGHKS, CDR2 YYEKEE (reference sequence). The CDR3 sequence is 14 residues long. The chain links TRBV5-5 to TRBJ2-7, with D perhaps TRBD1 or TRBD2 (6 bases each). The source is a man between 25 and 39 years old who received the YFV17D yellow fever vaccine. Specimen: PBMCs, either bulk or a sorted T-cell subset (CD4+, CD8+, memory, or dextramer-sorted; not recorded which), collected 15 days after the yellow fever booster vaccination. The CDR3 DNA is TGTGCCAGCAGCCCTCCGCCGGGGGCAGGCGAGCAGTACTTC. It yields the protein CASSPPPGAGEQYF.